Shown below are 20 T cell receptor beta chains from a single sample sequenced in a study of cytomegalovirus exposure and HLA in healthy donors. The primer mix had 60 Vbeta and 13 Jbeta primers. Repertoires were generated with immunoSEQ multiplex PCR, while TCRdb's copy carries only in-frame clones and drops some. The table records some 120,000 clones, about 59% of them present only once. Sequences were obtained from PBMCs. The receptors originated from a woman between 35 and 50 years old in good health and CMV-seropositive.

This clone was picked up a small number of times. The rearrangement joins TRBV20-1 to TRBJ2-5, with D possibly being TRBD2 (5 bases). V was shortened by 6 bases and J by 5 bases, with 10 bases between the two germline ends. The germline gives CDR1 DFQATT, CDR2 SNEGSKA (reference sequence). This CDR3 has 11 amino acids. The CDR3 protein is CSALGGETQYF. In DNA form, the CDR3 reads TGCAGTGCCCTTGGCGGGGAGACCCAGTACTTC.

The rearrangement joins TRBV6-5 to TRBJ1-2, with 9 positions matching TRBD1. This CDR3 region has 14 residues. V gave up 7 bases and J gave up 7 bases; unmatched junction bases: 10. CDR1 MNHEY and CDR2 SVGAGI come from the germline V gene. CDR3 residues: CASNHRDREAGYTF. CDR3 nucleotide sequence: TGTGCCAGCAACCACCGGGACAGGGAGGCTGGCTACACCTTC.

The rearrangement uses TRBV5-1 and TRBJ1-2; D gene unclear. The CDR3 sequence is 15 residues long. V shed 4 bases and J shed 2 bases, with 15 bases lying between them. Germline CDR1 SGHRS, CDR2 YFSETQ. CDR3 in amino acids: CASSPEARGNYGYTF. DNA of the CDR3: TGCGCCAGCAGCCCGGAGGCGCGGGGAAACTATGGCTACACCTTC.

CDR3 nucleotide sequence: TGTGCCAGCTCACAACAGGGAAACACTGAAGCTTTCTTT. Translated, it gives CASSQQGNTEAFF. The gene calls are TRBV18 and TRBJ1-1; D perhaps matches TRBD1 (6 bases). The CDR3 has 13 residues. V was shortened by 4 bases and J by 2 bases, with 8 bases between the two germline ends. The germline V gene has CDR1 KGHSH and CDR2 LQKENI.

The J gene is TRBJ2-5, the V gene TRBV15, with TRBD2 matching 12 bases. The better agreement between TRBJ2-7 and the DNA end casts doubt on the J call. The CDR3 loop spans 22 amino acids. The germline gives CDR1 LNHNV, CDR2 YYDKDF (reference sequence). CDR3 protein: CATSRVGKRVLAGGPQPYEQYF. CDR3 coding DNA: TGTGCCACCAGCAGAGTAGGGAAGCGGGTGCTAGCGGGAGGGCCGCAGCCCTACGAGCAGTACTTC.

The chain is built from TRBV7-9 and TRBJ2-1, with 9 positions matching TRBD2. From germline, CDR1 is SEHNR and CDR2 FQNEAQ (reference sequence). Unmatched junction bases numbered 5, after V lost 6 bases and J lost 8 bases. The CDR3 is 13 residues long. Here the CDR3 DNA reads TGTGCCAGCAGAAGCGGGAGGTGGTATGAGCAGTTCTTC. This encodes CASRSGRWYEQFF.

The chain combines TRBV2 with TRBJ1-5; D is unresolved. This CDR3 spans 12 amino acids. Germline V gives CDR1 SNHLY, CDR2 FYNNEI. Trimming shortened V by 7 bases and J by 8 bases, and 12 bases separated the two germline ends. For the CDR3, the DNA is TGTGCCAGCAAGGAGAACGGGAAGCCCCAGCATTTT. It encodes CASKENGKPQHF.

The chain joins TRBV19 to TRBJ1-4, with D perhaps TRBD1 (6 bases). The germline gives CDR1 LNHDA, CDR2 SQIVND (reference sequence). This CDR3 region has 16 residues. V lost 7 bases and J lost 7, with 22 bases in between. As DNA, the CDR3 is TGTGCCAGTACCCTCCACGAGGGACAAGAGTCTGAAAAACTGTTTTTT. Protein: CASTLHEGQESEKLFF.

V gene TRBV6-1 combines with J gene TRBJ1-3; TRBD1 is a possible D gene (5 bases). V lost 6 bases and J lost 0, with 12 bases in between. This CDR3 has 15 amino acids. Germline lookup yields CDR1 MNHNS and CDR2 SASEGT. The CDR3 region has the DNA TGTGCCAGCAGCCCTACAGGTAACTCTGGAAACACCATATATTTT. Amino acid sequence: CASSPTGNSGNTIYF.

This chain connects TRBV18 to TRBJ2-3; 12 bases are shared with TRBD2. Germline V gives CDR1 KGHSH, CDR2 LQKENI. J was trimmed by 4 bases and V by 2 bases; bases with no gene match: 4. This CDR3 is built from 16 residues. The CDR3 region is CASSPMGLAGADTQYF. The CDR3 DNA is TGTGCCAGCTCACCAATGGGACTAGCGGGTGCAGATACGCAGTATTTT.

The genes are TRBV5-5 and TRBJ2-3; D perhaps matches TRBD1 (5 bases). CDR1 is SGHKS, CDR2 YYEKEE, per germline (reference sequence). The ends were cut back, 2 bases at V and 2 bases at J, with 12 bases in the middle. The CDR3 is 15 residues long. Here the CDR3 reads CASSFPGLNTDTQYF. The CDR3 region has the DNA TGTGCCAGCAGCTTCCCAGGGCTTAACACAGATACGCAGTATTTT.

The chain's CDR3 is CASSFGREGYEQYF. CDR3 DNA: TGCGCCAGCAGCTTCGGCAGGGAGGGTTACGAGCAGTACTTC. The rearrangement uses TRBV4-1 and TRBJ2-7; the match to TRBD2 covers 7 bases. The germline V gene encodes CDR1 MGHRA and CDR2 YSYEKL. The CDR3 loop spans 14 amino acids. J was trimmed by 4 bases and V by 5 bases; bases with no gene match: 8.

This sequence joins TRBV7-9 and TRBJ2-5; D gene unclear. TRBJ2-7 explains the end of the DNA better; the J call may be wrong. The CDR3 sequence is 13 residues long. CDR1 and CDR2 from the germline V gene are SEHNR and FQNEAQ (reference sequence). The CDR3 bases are TGTGCCAGCAGCTTATACCCCCCCTACGAGCAGTACTTC. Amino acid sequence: CASSLYPPYEQYF.

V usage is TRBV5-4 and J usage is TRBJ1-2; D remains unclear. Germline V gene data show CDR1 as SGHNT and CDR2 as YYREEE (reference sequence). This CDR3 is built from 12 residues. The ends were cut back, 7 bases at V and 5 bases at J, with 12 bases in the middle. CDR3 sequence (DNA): TGTGCCAGCTCCGACACTCTTTATGGCTACACCTTC. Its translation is CASSDTLYGYTF.

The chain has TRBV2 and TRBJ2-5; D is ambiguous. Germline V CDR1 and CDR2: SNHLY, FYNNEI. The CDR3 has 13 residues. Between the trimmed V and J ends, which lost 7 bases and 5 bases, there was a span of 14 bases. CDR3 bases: TGTGCCAGCAAAGAGCGATTCGCGGAGACCCAGTACTTC. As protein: CASKERFAETQYF. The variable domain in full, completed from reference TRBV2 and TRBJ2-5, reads EPEVTQTPSHQVTQMGQEVILRCVPISNHLYFYWYRQILGQKVEFLVSFYNNEISEKSEIFDDQFSVERPDGSNFTLKIRSTKLEDSAMYFCASKERFAETQYFGPGTRLLVL.

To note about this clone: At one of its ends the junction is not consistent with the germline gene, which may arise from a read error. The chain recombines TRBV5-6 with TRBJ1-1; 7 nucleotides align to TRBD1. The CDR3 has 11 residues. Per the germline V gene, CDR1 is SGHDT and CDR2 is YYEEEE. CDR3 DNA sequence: TGTGCCAGCACCCGACAGGGTATCGGGGTGTGG. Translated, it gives CASTRQGIGVW.

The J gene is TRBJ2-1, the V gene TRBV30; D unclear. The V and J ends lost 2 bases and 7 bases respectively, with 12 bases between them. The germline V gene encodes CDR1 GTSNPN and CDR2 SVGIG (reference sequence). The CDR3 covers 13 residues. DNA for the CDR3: TGTGCCTGGAGTCCAATCATGAGTAATGAGCAGTTCTTC. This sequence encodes CAWSPIMSNEQFF.

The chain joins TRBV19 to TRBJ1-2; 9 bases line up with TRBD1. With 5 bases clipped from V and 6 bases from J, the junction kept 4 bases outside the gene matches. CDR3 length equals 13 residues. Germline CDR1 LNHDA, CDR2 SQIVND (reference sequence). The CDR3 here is CASSLQGADGYTF. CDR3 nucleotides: TGTGCCAGTAGTCTACAGGGGGCGGATGGCTACACCTTC.

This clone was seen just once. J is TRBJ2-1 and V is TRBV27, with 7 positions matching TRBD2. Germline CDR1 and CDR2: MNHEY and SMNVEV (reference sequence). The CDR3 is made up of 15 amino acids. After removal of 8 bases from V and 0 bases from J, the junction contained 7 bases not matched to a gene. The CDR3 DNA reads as TGTGCCAGCCACGGGGAGGGCAGCTCCTACAATGAGCAGTTCTTC. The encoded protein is CASHGEGSSYNEQFF.

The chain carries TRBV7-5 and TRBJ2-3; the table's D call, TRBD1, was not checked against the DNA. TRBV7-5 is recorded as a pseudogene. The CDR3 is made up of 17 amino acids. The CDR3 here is CARSLDRDRGRTDTQYF. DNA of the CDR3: TGTGCCAGAAGCTTAGACCGGGACAGGGGACGCACAGATACGCAGTATTTT.